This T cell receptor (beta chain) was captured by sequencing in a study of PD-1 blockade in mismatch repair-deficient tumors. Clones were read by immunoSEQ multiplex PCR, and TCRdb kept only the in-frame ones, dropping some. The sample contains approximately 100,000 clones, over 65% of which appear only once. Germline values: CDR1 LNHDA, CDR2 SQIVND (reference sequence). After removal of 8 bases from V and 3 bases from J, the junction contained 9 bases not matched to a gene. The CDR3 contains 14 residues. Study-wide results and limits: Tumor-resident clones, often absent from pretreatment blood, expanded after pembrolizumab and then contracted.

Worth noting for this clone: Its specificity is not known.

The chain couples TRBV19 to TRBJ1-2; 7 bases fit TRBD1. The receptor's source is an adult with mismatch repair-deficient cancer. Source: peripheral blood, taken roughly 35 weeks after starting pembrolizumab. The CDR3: CASENRGDYYGYTF. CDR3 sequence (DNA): TGTGCCAGTGAGAACAGGGGAGATTACTATGGCTACACCTTC.